The 14 T cell receptor beta chains below come from one sample, sequenced in a study of TIL therapy for anti-PD-1-resistant metastatic lung cancer. Time point of the sample: pre-treatment sample, taken before nivolumab and TIL therapy. Tumor tissue came from excised metastases, mostly pleural nodules or supraclavicular lymph nodes. This was the immunoSEQ v3 assay. Here immunoSEQ multiplex PCR was the method, and the copy in TCRdb shows in-frame clones only, minus some. The table has roughly 92,000 clones, 50% to 70% seen once. Source: tumor tissue, taken at baseline. The receptors were sampled from a person aged 30 to 80 with non-small cell lung cancer.

This clone appeared a few times. J is TRBJ1-6 and V is TRBV28, with 10 nucleotides matching TRBD1. Trimming at V came to 5 bases and at J to 13 bases, leaving 20 bases not matched to a gene. Germline values: CDR1 MDHEN, CDR2 SYDVKM. The CDR3 loop spans 18 amino acids. CDR3 loop: CASSSAPGQGDRGSPLHF. CDR3 in DNA: TGTGCCAGCAGTAGCGCCCCAGGACAGGGGGACAGGGGATCTCCCCTCCACTTT.

This clone has only one observation. CDR3: CASSPGGASNEQYF. CDR3 nucleotide sequence: TGTGCCAGCAGCCCCGGGGGAGCCTCGAACGAGCAGTACTTC. The gene calls are TRBV7-9 and TRBJ2-7, with D tentatively TRBD2 (6 bases). Germline V gene lookup returns CDR1 SEHNR and CDR2 FQNEAQ (reference sequence). V was cut by 5 bases and J by 5 bases, with 16 bases left in between. The CDR3 consists of 14 residues.

V and J are TRBV7-2 and TRBJ2-4; D is unresolved. Looked up from germline, CDR1 is SGHTA and CDR2 is FQGNSA. This CDR3 region has 14 residues. V dropped 3 bases and J dropped 5 bases, with 11 bases sitting between them. CDR3 DNA: TGTGCCAGCAGCTTGCAGGCCCGCCAAAACATTCAGTACTTC. The encoded protein is CASSLQARQNIQYF.

The chain links TRBV5-1 to TRBJ2-2, with 9 bases that match TRBD1. Germline V CDR1 and CDR2: SGHRS, YFSETQ. The J segment lost 2 bases and the V segment lost 7 bases, leaving 6 bases of the junction unmatched. This CDR3 has 15 amino acids. The CDR3 region has the DNA TGCGCCAGCGGACAGGGGTCCTCAAACACCGGGGAGCTGTTTTTT. Residues: CASGQGSSNTGELFF. Full variable domain (outside the CDR3, taken from reference TRBV5-1 and TRBJ2-2): KAGVTQTPRYLIKTRGQQVTLSCSPISGHRSVSWYQQTPGQGLQFLFEYFSETQRNKGNFPGRFSGRQFSNSRSEMNVSTLELGDSALYLCASGQGSSNTGELFFGEGSRLTVL.

This chain connects TRBV7-9 to TRBJ2-7; TRBD1 aligns across 9 bases. CDR1 is SEHNR, CDR2 FQNEAQ, per germline (reference sequence). The CDR3 is 14 amino acids. V gave up 0 bases and J gave up 6 bases; unmatched junction bases: 3. As DNA, the CDR3 is TGTGCCAGCAGCTTAGCGGGGACAGGGAGCGAGCAGTACTTC. Translation gives CASSLAGTGSEQYF.

The rearrangement uses TRBV7-9 and TRBJ1-1; 7 positions agree with TRBD1. Germline V gene sequence: CDR1 SEHNR, CDR2 FQNEAQ (reference sequence). Trimming removed 1 base from V and 7 bases from J; junction bases left unmatched: 9. The CDR3 totals 15 residues. This CDR3 reads CASSLGRGRIIEAFF. CDR3 nucleotide sequence: TGTGCCAGCAGCTTAGGTAGGGGGCGCATAATTGAAGCTTTCTTT.

This chain links TRBV29-1 with TRBJ2-7; the D gene is possibly TRBD1 (6 bases). V dropped 4 bases and J dropped 5 bases, with 12 bases sitting between them. CDR3 length: 12 residues. CDR1 and CDR2 (germline): SQVTM, ANQGSEA. CDR3 nucleotide sequence: TGCAGCGTTGGACTACAGGGTGACGAGCAGTACTTC. As protein: CSVGLQGDEQYF.

Regarding this clone: At one of its ends the junction is not consistent with the germline gene, which may arise from a read error. This chain joins TRBV7-9 and TRBJ2-1, with TRBD2 identical over 11 bases. The germline V gene has CDR1 SEHNR and CDR2 FQNEAQ (reference sequence). The CDR3 extends over 13 amino acids. The CDR3 DNA reads as TGTGCCTGCAGACTAGCGGGGTACAATGAGCAGTTCTTC. Residues: CACRLAGYNEQFF.

CDR3 in amino acids: CASSLSQGGGEKLFF. Here the CDR3 DNA reads TGTGCCAGCAGCTTATCACAGGGAGGGGGTGAAAAACTGTTTTTT. The J gene is TRBJ1-4, the V gene TRBV7-2, with D maybe TRBD1 (6 bases). The CDR3 runs 15 residues. V lost 2 bases, J lost 7 bases, and 14 bases lay in between. Germline V gene sequence: CDR1 SGHTA, CDR2 FQGNSA. Full variable domain (missing parts from reference TRBV7-2 and TRBJ1-4): GAGVSQSPSNKVTEKGKDVELRCDPISGHTALYWYRQSLGQGLEFLIYFQGNSAPDKSGLPSDRFSAERTGGSVSTLTIQRTQQEDSAVYLCASSLSQGGGEKLFFGSGTQLSVL.

The V call is TRBV30, the J call TRBJ1-5; D is uncertain. Germline V gene lookup returns CDR1 GTSNPN and CDR2 SVGIG (reference sequence). The CDR3 extends over 14 amino acids. Trimming took off 1 base at V and 0 bases at J, with 7 bases between the two ends. CDR3: CAWSGQYSNQPQHF. The CDR3 DNA reads TGTGCCTGGAGTGGGCAGTATAGCAATCAGCCCCAGCATTTT.

The rearrangement joins TRBV11-2 to TRBJ2-5, with TRBD2 matching over 10 bases. CDR3 length: 15 residues. V was pared by 3 bases and J by 2 bases, with 3 bases of the junction left unmatched. The V gene's germline CDR1 is SGHAT and CDR2 FQNNGV. The CDR3 protein is CASSFGLAVQETQYF. CDR3 DNA sequence: TGTGCCAGCAGCTTTGGACTAGCGGTTCAAGAGACCCAGTACTTC.

The chain carries TRBV11-3 and TRBJ2-3, with TRBD2 matching over 10 bases. Germline loops: CDR1 SGHNT, CDR2 YENEEA. V shed 4 bases, J shed 2 bases, and the junction held 6 bases outside the gene matches. CDR3 length: 16 amino acids. CDR3 coding DNA: TGTGCCAGCAGCTCCCTTAGCGGGGGGCCCACAGATACGCAGTATTTT. Protein product: CASSSLSGGPTDTQYF.

The CDR3 sequence is CASSQTGVLDTEAFF. DNA for the CDR3: TGCGCCAGCAGCCAAACAGGGGTTTTGGACACTGAAGCTTTCTTT. This chain connects TRBV4-3 to TRBJ1-1; 7 positions agree with TRBD1. This CDR3 region has 15 residues. The junction had 6 bases not matched to a gene; V was cut back by 2 bases and J by 3 bases. CDR1 and CDR2 from the germline V gene are LGHNA and YSLEER.

The rearrangement joins TRBV5-6 to TRBJ2-1, with D possibly matching TRBD1 (5 bases). Trimming took 7 bases from V and 4 from J, leaving 6 bases between them. Germline values: CDR1 SGHDT, CDR2 YYEEEE. The CDR3 has 11 residues. The CDR3 reads CASGAYNEQFF. The CDR3 DNA is TGTGCCAGCGGGGCGTACAATGAGCAGTTCTTC.